This TCR beta chain was sequenced in a study of T cell repertoires in cytomegalovirus infection. Study information: Used in the study were CMV epitopes, some recently identified and HLA-C-restricted, others well-studied and HLA-B-restricted.

TCRdb called the reads again in MiXCR, with one record for every CDR3 protein. The sample records approximately 730,000 distinct CDR3 sequences, 30% to 35% being singletons. Points from the study as a whole: Dominant in the ex vivo response were TCR beta clonotypes restricted by HLA-C and specific for CMV.

The germline V gene encodes CDR1 MDHEN and CDR2 SYDVKM. There are 17 residues in the CDR3. Trimming removed 1 base from V and 4 bases from J, with 19 bases in between. Regarding this clonotype: What it binds is unknown.

The chain combines TRBV28 with TRBJ2-5; a weak D match, TRBD1 (6 bases). Sequencing used cultured PBMCs, obtained from culture after CMV antigen stimulation. The sequence derives from a human donor in good health (CMV status not recorded). Some clones in this sample may be carry-over from other donors' samples. Here the CDR3 reads CASSLYWDTTRGETQYF. The DNA of the CDR3 is TGTGCCAGCAGTTTATATTGGGACACGACACGCGGAGAGACCCAGTACTTC.